The present T cell receptor (beta chain) was sequenced within a study of T cells in Graves' hyperthyroidism and ophthalmopathy. Study-level findings and limits: In the blood, most expanded thyroid clonotypes above 0.001 appeared as well.

Note on this clonotype: Its antigen is not identified.

RNA transcripts served as the template for amplifying TCR beta CDR3 regions. RT-PCR in the first round (using the HTBI primer set) targeted the TCR CDR3. TCRdb processed the multiplex PCR reads anew with MiXCR; each CDR3 protein has one entry. This sample has roughly 840,000 distinct CDR3 sequences; around 38% occur once, and the top ten carry more than 7%. Germline CDR1 is SGHRS and CDR2 is YFSETQ. The CDR3 is 13 residues long. Trimming removed 4 bases at V and 8 bases at J, with 14 bases between. In making diagnoses, clinical symptoms, serum thyroxine and TRAb, thyroid ultrasound and orbital computed tomography were all used. Using 10 ml of fresh peripheral blood, PBMCs were prepared.

The source material was blood. The source is a man between 18 and 35 years old with Graves' hyperthyroidism. This chain uses TRBV5-1 with TRBJ2-3; perhaps TRBD1 as D (6 bases). The CDR3 sequence is CASSLGQRGTQYF. The CDR3 DNA reads as TGCGCCAGCAGCCTAGGACAGCGCGGTACGCAGTATTTT.